This T cell receptor (beta chain) was identified in a study of T cells after yellow fever vaccination (dated by TCRdb to between 2017 and 2020). The study in broad terms: The SMART-Seq v4 Ultra Low Input RNA kit was used to prepare libraries from fractions with low cell numbers. Two healthy male donors made up the cohort, one aged 18 to 30 years and the other aged 30 to 40 years. To follow T-cell clones before and after both primary and booster YFV17D yellow fever vaccination, bulk TCR alpha and beta repertoires underwent longitudinal sequencing. Blood samples were taken at several timepoints before and after primary and secondary immunization, and bulk PBMC replicates and cell subsets were isolated.

Paper-wide results and their limitations: A small fraction of clonotypes appeared in both the CD4 and CD8 compartments, likely as a result of convergent recombination. Because the study included only two donors, the extent to which the findings can be generalized is limited. Computational filtering was required because FACS-sorted repertoires could contain abundant contaminating clonotypes from the bulk population. Compared with the primary T-cell response, the secondary T-cell response was faster but weaker, reaching its peak on day 5 rather than on day 15. Most clones expanded after primary vaccination were re-detected after the booster (almost 97% of CD4 and around 86% of CD8), suggesting broad memory maintenance.

A few counts support this clonotype. What this receptor recognizes is not known. Per-base qualities were not stored, and no clone one base away is much larger. The label giving this sample's treatment or condition can be read as: live attenuated yellow fever vaccine strain. PBMCs were isolated from peripheral blood using a standard Ficoll-Paque protocol. CD4 and CD8 T-cell fractions were isolated with Dynabeads CD4 and CD8 positive selection kits. TriZol was used to extract RNA from bulk PBMCs, from CD4 and CD8 fractions, and from dextramer-positive and dextramer-negative fractions. TCR cDNA was synthesized by 5'RACE template switching, which introduced a universal primer site and unique molecular identifiers. Priming of cDNA synthesis was performed from both the TCR alpha and TCR beta constant segments. Libraries were amplified in two PCR steps, with sample barcodes and sequencing adapters added in the second step. Sequencing of libraries was done on Illumina HiSeq 2500 (2x100 bp) or NovaSeq (2x150 bp). Processing in the source paper ran as follows. MIGEC handled demultiplexing of reads and collapsing into UMI consensus sequences, while MiXCR performed V(D)J alignment. Clonotypes responding to the vaccine were identified with edgeR on replicate PBMC samples, with the criteria of FDR below 0.01 and a log2 fold change above 5 up to day 15. Each bulk clonotype received a CD4 or CD8 identity based on whether the sequenced CD4 or CD8 repertoire contained that clonotype at higher abundance. TCRdb handled the public reads itself, with Q25 trimming in fastp and clone calling in MiXCR, and kept productive beta chains. Each CDR3 protein appears once, grouped with its most common genes and DNA. TCRdb assigned the V and J calls; the authors' analysis was not used. Across this sample there are tens of thousands of distinct CDR3 sequences, with more than 5.5% seen only once. The ten largest account for over 25% of the sample.

The source was CD8+ T cells sorted from PBMCs, collected 9 to 10 days after the first yellow fever vaccination. The sequence was obtained from a man aged 18 to 29 who received the YFV17D yellow fever vaccine.

The CDR3 amino acid sequence is: CASSLTLGSGTGELFF. The nucleotides read TGTGCCAGCAGCTTAACGCTGGGCTCAGGGACCGGGGAGCTGTTTTTT. The chain is made from TRBV7-9 and TRBJ2-2; a weak D assignment points to TRBD1 (5 bases agree). CDR1 and CDR2 (SEHNR, FQNEAQ) derive from the germline V gene (reference sequence). The CDR3 runs 16 amino acids, cysteine and phenylalanine included. The retained sequence is limited to the CDR3, 48 bases, with the frame set at the first base. Trimming costs V 2 bases and J 5 bases, and their ends lie 15 bases apart. Here the CDR3 is joined to the reference TRBV7-9 and TRBJ2-2 genes, and the full variable domain is: DTGVSQNPRHKITKRGQNVTFRCDPISEHNRLYWYRQTLGQGPEFLTYFQNEAQLEKSRLLSDRFSAERPKGSFSTLEIQRTEQGDSAMYLCASSLTLGSGTGELFFGEGSRLTVL.